This TCR beta chain was observed in a study of shared clonotypes between healthy human individuals. CD45RO-negative, CCR7-positively selected cells formed the naive CD8 fraction, excluding terminally differentiated effector memory CD45RA+ cells. All the donors were Caucasian adults who lived in Nashville, Tennessee. Findings and caveats of the study: The study sampled only blood, and tissue repertoires likely differ.

Germline V lookup: CDR1 SGHDT, CDR2 YYEEEE. This CDR3 spans 12 amino acids. The V gene lost 2 bases and the J gene lost 3 bases, with 6 bases spanning the gap. A note on this clone: Its antigen is currently unknown. The sample carries other DNA sequences with the same CDR3.

Only in-frame clones appear in the TCRdb table, and some are missing; sequencing was by immunoSEQ multiplex PCR. The profile covers hundreds of thousands of clones, with approximately 96% appearing a single time and less than 0.12% taken by the ten largest. Input material: naive CD8+ T cells sorted from blood. The gene calls are TRBV5-6 and TRBJ2-7; no clear D. The TCR was taken from a woman aged 30 to 39 in good health. The CDR3 spells CASSLGVYEQYF. The CDR3 DNA sequence: TGTGCCAGCAGCTTAGGAGTCTACGAGCAGTACTTC.